The entry below gives a single T cell receptor (beta chain) sequence along with its context. This sample was taken from a study of blood T cell repertoires in COVID-19. Here immunoSEQ multiplex PCR was the method, and the copy in TCRdb shows in-frame clones only, minus some. The profile covers under 200,000 clones, with roughly 78% appearing a single time and around 8.1% taken by the ten largest. This CDR3 spans 15 amino acids. The germline CDR1 and CDR2 sequences are SGHVS and FQNEAQ. V was cut by 1 base and J by 5 bases, with 12 bases left in between. The sample consisted of peripheral blood. The chain combines TRBV7-8 with TRBJ1-3; D is perhaps TRBD1 (5 bases). The clonotype was recovered from a woman between 55 and 75 years old with COVID-19, enrolled during active disease. In DNA form, the CDR3 reads TGTGCCAGCAGCTTAGGGGGATCAGGGAGAAACACCATATATTTT. It codes for CASSLGGSGRNTIYF.